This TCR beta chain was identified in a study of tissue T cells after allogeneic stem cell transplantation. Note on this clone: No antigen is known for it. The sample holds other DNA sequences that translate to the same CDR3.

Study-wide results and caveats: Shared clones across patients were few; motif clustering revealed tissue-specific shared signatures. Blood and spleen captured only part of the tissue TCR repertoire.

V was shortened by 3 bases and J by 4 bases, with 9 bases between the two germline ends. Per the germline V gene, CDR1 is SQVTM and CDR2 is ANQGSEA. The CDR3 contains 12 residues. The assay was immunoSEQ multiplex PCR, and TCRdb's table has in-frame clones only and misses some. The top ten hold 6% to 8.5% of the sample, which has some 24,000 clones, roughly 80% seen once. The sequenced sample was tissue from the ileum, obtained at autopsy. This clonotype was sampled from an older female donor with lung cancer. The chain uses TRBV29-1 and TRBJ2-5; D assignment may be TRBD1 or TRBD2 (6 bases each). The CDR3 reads CSVDRGRETQYF. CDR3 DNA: TGCAGCGTTGATCGGGGGCGAGAGACCCAGTACTTC. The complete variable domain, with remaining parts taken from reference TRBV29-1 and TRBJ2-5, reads SAVISQKPSRDICQRGTSLTIQCQVDSQVTMMFWYRQQPGQSLTLIATANQGSEATYESGFVIDKFPISRPNLTFSTLTVSNMSPEDSSIYLCSVDRGRETQYFGPGTRLLVL.